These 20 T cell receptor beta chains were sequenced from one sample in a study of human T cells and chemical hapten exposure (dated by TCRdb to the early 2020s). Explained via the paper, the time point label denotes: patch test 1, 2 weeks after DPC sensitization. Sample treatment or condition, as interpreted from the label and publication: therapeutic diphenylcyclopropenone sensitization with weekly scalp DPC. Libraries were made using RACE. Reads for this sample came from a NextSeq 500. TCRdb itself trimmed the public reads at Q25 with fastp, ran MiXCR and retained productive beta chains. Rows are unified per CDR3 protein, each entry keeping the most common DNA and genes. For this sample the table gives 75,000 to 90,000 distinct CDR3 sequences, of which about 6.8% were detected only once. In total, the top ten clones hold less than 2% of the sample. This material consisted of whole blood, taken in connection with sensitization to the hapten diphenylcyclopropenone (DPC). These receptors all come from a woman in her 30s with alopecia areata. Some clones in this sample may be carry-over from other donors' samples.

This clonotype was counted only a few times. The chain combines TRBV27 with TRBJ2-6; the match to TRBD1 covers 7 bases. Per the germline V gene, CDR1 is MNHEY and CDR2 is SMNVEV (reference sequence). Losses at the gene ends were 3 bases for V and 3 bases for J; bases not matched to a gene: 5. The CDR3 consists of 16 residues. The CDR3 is CASSFRGFSGANVLTF. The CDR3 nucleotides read TGTGCCAGCAGTTTCAGGGGGTTTAGTGGGGCCAACGTCCTGACTTTC.

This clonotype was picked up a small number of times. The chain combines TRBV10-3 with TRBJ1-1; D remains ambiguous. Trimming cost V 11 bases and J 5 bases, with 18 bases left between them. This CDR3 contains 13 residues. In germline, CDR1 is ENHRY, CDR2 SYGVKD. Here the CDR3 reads CAVLSIGSTEAFF. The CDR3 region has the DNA TGTGCCGTCCTTTCCATAGGTAGTACTGAAGCTTTCTTT.

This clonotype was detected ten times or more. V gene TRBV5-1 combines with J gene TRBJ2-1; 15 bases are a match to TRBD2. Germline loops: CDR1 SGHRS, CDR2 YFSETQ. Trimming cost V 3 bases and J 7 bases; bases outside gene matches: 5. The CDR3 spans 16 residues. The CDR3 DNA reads TGCGCCAGCAGCTCAAGGACTAGCGGGGGGGCGAATGAGCAGTTCTTC. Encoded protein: CASSSRTSGGANEQFF.

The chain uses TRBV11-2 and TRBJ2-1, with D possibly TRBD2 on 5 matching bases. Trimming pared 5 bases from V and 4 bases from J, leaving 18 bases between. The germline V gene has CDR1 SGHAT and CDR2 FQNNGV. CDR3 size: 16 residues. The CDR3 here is CASSPRTGWAYNEQFF. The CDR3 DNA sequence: TGTGCCAGCAGCCCCCGGACTGGTTGGGCGTACAATGAGCAGTTCTTC.

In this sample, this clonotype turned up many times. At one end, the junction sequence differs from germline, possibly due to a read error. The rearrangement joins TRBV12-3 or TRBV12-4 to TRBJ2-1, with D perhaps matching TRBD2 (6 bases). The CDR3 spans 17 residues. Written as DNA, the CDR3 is TGTGCCAGCAGAGAAAGCCCCCTAGGAGGGGAGGACAACGAGCAGTTCTTC. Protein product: CASRESPLGGEDNEQFF.

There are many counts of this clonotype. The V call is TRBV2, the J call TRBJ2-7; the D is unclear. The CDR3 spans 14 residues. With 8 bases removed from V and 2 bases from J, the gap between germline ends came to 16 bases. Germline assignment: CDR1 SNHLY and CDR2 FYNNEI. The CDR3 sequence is CASSARPSAYEQYF. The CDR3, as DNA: TGTGCCAGCTCGGCCAGACCGTCAGCCTACGAGCAGTACTTC.

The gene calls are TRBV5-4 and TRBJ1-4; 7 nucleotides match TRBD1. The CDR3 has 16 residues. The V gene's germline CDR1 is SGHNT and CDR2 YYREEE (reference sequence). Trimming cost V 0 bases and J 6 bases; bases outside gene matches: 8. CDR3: CASSLGGGTAYEKLFF. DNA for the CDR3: TGTGCCAGCAGCTTGGGAGGAGGGACAGCCTATGAAAAACTGTTTTTT.

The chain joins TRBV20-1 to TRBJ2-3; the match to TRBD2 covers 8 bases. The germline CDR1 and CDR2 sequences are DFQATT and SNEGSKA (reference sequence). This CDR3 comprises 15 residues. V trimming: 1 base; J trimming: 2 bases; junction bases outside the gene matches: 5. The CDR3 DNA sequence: TGCAGTGCTAGAGGGTCGGGGGGGCACACAGATACGCAGTATTTT. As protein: CSARGSGGHTDTQYF.

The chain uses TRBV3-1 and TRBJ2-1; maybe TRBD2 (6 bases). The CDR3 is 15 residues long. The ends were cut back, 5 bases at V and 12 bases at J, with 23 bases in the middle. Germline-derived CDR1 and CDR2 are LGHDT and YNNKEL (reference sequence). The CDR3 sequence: CASSNTAVGGWGQFF. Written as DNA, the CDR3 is TGTGCCAGCAGCAATACGGCGGTGGGGGGATGGGGGCAGTTCTTC.

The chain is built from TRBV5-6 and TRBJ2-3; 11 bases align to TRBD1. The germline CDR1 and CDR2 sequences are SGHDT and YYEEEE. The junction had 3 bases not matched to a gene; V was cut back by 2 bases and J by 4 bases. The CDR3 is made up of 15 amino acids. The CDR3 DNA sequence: TGTGCCAGCAGCTTTGGACAGGGGGCCCCAGATACGCAGTATTTT. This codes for CASSFGQGAPDTQYF.

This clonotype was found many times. The CDR3 loop reads CASSQGTTGNNEQFF. The CDR3 coding sequence is TGTGCCAGCAGCCAAGGGACCACGGGAAACAATGAGCAGTTCTTC. The chain couples TRBV3-1 to TRBJ2-1; D possibly corresponds to TRBD2 (5 bases). Trimming pared 1 base from V and 5 bases from J, leaving 12 bases between. The CDR3 spans 15 residues. Germline CDR1 is LGHDT and CDR2 is YNNKEL (reference sequence).

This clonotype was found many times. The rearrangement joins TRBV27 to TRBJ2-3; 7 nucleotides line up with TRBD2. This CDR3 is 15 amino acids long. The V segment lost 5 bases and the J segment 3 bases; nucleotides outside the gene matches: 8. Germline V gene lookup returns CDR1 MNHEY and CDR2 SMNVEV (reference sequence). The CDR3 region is CASSRRGGLTDTQYF. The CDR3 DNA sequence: TGTGCCAGCAGTCGCCGCGGGGGACTTACAGATACGCAGTATTTT.

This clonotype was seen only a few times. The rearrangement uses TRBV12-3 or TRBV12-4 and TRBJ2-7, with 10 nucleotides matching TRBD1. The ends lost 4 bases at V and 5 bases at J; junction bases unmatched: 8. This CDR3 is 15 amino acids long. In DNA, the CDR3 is TGTGCCAGCAGTTCCAACGGAGGGACAGGGGACGAGCAGTACTTC. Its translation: CASSSNGGTGDEQYF.

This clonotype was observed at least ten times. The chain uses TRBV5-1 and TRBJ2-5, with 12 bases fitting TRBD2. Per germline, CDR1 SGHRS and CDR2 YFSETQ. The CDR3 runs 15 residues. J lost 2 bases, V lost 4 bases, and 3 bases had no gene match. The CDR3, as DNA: TGCGCCAGCAGCGCTAGCGGGGGGGGACAAGAGACCCAGTACTTC. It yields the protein CASSASGGGQETQYF.

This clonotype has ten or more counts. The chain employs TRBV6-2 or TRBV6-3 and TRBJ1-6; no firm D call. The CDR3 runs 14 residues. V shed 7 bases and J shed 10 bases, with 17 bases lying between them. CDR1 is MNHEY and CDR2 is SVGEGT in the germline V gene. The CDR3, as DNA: TGTGCCAGCAATATGAACGGCGCGCGATCACCCCTCCACTTT. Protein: CASNMNGARSPLHF.

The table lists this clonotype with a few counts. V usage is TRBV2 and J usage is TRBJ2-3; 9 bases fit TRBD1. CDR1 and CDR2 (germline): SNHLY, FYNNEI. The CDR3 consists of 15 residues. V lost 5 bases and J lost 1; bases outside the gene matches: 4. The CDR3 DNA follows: TGTGCCAGCAGTTCCAGGACAGGGGGCACAGATACGCAGTATTTT. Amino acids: CASSSRTGGTDTQYF.

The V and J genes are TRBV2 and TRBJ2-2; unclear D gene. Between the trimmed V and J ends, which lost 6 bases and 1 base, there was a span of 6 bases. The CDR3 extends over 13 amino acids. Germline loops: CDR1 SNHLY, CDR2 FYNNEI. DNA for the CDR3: TGTGCCAGCAGGTCGGGGAACACCGGGGAGCTGTTTTTT. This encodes CASRSGNTGELFF.

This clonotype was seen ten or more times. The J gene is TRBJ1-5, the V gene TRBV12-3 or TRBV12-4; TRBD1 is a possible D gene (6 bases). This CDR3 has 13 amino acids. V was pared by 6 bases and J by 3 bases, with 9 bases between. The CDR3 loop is CASRDSINQPQHF. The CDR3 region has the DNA TGTGCCAGCAGGGACAGCATCAATCAGCCCCAGCATTTT.

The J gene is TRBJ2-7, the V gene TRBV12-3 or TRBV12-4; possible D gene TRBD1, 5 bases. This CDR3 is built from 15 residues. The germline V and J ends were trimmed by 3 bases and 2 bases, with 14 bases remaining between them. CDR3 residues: CASSFETGQPYEQYF. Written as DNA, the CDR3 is TGTGCCAGCAGTTTTGAAACAGGTCAACCCTACGAGCAGTACTTC.

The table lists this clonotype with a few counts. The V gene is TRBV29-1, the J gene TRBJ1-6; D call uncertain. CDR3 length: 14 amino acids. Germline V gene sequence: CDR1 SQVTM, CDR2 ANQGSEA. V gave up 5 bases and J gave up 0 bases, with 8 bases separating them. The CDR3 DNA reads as TGCAGCGTTCGCACTAACTCCTATAATTCACCCCTCCACTTT. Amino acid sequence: CSVRTNSYNSPLHF.